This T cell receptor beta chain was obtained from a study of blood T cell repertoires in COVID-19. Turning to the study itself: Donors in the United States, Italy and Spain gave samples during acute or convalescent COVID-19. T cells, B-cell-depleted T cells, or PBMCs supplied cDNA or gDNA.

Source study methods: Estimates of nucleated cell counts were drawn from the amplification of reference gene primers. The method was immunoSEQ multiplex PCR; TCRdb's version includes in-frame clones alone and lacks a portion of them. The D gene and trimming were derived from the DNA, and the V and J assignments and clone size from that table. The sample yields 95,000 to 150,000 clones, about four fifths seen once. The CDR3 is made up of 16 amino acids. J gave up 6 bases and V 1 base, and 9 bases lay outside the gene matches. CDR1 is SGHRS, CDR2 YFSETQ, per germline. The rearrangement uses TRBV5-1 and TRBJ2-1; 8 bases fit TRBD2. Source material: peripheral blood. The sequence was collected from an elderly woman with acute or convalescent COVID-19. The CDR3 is CASSLPLAGPFNEQFF. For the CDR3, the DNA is TGCGCCAGCAGCTTGCCCCTAGCGGGTCCCTTCAATGAGCAGTTCTTC.